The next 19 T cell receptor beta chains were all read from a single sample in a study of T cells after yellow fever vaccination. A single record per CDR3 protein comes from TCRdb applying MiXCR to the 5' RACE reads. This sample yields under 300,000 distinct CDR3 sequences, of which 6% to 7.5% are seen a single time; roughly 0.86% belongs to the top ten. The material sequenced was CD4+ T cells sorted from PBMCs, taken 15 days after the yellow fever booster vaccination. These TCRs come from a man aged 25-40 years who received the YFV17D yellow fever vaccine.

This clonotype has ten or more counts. The CDR3 sequence is CASSYKRGSADTQYF. In nucleotides, the CDR3 is TGTGCCAGCAGTTACAAGCGGGGATCGGCAGATACGCAGTATTTT. The rearrangement links TRBV6-5 to TRBJ2-3; 7 bases are a match to TRBD2. CDR1 MNHEY and CDR2 SVGAGI come from the germline V gene. The CDR3 runs to 15 residues. V shed 2 bases, J shed 4 bases, and the junction held 6 bases outside the gene matches.

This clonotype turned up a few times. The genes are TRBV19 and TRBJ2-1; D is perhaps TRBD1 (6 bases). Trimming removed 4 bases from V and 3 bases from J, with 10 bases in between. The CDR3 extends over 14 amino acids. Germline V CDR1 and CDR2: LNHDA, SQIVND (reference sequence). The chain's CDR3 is CASSKGHLYNEQFF. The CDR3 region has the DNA TGTGCCAGTAGTAAGGGACACCTCTACAATGAGCAGTTCTTC.

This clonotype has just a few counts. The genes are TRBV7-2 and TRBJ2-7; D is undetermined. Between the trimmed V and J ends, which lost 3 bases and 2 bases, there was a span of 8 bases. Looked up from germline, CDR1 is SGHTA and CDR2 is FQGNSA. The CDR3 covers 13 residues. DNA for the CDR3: TGTGCCAGCAGCTTTCCCCGCACCTACGAGCAGTACTTC. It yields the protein CASSFPRTYEQYF.

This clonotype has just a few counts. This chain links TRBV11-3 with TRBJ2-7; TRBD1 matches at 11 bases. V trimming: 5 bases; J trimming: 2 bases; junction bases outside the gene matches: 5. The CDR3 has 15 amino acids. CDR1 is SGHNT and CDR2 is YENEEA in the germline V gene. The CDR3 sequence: CASSPGGQGAYEQYF. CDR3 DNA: TGTGCCAGCAGCCCTGGGGGACAGGGGGCCTACGAGCAGTACTTC.

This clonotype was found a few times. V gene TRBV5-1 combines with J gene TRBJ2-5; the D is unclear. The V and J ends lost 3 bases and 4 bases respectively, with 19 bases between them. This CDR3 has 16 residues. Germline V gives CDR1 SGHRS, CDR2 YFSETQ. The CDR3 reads CASSSLHGSGTETQYF. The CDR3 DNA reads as TGCGCCAGCAGCTCCCTACATGGTTCCGGTACAGAGACCCAGTACTTC.

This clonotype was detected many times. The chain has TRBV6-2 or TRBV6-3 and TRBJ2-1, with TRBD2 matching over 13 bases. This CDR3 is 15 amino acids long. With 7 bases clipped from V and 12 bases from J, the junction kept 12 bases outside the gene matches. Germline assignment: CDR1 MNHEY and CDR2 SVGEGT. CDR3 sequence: CASTGLAGARGGQFF. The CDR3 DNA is TGTGCCAGCACCGGACTAGCGGGAGCCCGAGGTGGGCAGTTCTTC.

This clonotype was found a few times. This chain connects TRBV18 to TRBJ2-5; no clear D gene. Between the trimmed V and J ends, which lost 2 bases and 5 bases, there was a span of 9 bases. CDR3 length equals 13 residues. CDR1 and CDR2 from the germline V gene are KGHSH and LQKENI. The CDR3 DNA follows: TGTGCCAGCTCACCAAGGATGTCGGAGACCCAGTACTTC. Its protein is CASSPRMSETQYF. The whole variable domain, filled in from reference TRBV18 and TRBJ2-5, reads NAGVMQNPRHLVRRRGQEARLRCSPMKGHSHVYWYRQLPEEGLKFMVYLQKENIIDESGMPKERFSAEFPKEGPSILRIQQVVRGDSAAYFCASSPRMSETQYFGPGTRLLVL.

The CDR3 coding sequence is TGCAGTGCTCTAGATCCGGGACAGGGAGGTACTGAAGCTTTCTTT. This encodes CSALDPGQGGTEAFF. The chain uses TRBV20-1 and TRBJ1-1; TRBD1 agrees at 9 bases. V lost 5 bases to trimming and J lost 5 bases; unmatched junction nucleotides: 12. This CDR3 has 15 residues. CDR1 is DFQATT, CDR2 SNEGSKA, per germline (reference sequence).

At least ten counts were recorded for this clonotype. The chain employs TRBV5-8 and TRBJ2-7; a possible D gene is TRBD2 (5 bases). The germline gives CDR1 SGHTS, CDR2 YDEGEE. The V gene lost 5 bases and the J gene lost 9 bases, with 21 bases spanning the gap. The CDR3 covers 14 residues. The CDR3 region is CASRTPTSPRGQYF. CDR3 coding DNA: TGTGCCAGCAGAACCCCGACCTCTCCCCGGGGGCAGTACTTC.

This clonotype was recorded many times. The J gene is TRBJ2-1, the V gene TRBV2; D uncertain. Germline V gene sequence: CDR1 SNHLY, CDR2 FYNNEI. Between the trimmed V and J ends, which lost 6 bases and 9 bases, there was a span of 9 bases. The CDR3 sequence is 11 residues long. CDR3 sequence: CASSPWLEQFF. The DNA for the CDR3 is TGTGCCAGCAGCCCTTGGCTTGAGCAGTTCTTC.

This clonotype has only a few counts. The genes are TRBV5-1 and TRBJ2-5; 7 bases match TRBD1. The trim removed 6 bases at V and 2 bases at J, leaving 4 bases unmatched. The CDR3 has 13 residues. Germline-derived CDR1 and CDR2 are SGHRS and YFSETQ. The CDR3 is CASTPDRQETQYF. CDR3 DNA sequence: TGCGCCAGCACCCCGGACAGGCAAGAGACCCAGTACTTC.

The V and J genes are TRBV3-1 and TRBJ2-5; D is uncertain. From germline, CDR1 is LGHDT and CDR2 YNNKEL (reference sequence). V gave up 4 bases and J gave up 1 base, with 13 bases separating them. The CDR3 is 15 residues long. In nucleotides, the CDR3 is TGTGCCAGCAGCCCCACAGTTGGTTTCCAAGAGACCCAGTACTTC. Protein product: CASSPTVGFQETQYF.

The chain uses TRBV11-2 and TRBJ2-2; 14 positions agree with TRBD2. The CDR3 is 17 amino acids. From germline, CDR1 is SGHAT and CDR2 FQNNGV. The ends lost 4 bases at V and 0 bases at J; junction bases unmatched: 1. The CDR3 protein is CASSWGLAGANTGELFF. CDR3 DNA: TGTGCCAGCAGCTGGGGACTAGCGGGAGCGAACACCGGGGAGCTGTTTTTT.

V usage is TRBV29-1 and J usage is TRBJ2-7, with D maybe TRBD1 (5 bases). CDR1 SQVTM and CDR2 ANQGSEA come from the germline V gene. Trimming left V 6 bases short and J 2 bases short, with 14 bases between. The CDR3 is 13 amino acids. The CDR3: CSVQDGGAYEQYF. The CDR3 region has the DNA TGCAGCGTACAGGACGGCGGCGCCTACGAGCAGTACTTC.

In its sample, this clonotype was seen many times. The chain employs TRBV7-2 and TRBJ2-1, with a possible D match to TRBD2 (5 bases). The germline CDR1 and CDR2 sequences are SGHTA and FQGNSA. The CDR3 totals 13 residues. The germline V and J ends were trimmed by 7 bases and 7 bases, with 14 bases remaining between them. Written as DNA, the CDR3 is TGTGCCAGCACCGAGCGGTCTCAAAATGAGCAGTTCTTC. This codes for CASTERSQNEQFF.

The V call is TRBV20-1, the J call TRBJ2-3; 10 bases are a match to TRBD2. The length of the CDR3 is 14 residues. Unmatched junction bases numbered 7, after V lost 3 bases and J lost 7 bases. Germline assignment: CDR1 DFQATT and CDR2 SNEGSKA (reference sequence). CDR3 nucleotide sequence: TGCAGTGCTAGGGACGGACTAGCGGCCCATACGCAGTATTTT. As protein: CSARDGLAAHTQYF.

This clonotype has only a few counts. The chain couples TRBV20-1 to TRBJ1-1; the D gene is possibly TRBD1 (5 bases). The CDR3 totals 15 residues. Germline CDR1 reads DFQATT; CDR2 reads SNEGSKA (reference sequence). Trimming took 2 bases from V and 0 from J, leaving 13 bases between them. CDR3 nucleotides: TGCAGTGCTAGAACGGGACCGATCATGAACACTGAAGCTTTCTTT. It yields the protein CSARTGPIMNTEAFF.

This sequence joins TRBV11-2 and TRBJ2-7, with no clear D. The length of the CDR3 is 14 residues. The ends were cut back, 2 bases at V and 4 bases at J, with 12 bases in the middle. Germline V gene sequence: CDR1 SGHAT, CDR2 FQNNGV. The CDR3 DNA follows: TGTGCCAGCAGCTTACTGGGTCCGGCTTACGAGCAGTACTTC. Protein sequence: CASSLLGPAYEQYF.

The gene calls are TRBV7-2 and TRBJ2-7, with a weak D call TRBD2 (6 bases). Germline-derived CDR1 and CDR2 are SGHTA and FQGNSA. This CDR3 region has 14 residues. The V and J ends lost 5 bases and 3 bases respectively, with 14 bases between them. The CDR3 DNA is TGTGCCAGCAGCCCCAGGACTATGTACTACGAGCAGTACTTC. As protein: CASSPRTMYYEQYF.